This T cell receptor beta chain was sequenced in a study of T cells of healthy individuals. TCRdb passed the 5' RACE reads through MiXCR, listing each CDR3 protein once. The sample consists of 38,000 or so distinct CDR3 sequences, 4% to 5.5% of them appearing once. This clonotype has a count of ten or more. Germline CDR1 is MNHEY and CDR2 is SVGEGT. CDR3 length: 18 residues. V lost 5 bases and J lost 5; bases outside the gene matches: 13. The chain links TRBV6-2 or TRBV6-3 to TRBJ2-1; 12 bases line up with TRBD2. This TCR derives from a human donor in good health. The CDR3: CASSPRTSGIFSHNEQFF. CDR3 nucleotides: TGTGCCAGCAGTCCAAGGACTAGCGGGATCTTTTCCCACAATGAGCAGTTCTTC.